Listed below are T cell receptor beta chains from one sample, sequenced in a study of T cells in Graves' hyperthyroidism and ophthalmopathy. TCRdb reanalysed the multiplex PCR reads using MiXCR and keeps one entry per CDR3 protein. The table has roughly 250,000 distinct CDR3 sequences, about a sixth seen once; the top ten hold around 28%. The material sequenced was blood. These receptors all stem from a woman between 18 and 30 years old with Graves' ophthalmopathy. Each CDR3 is given with its conserved first and last residue. The D gene is left open where the match is weak. Clone size is stated in some rows and not others, as once, few, many or a class when expanded.

d_gene | j_gene | v_gene | abundance | CDR3aa | CDR3nt
- | TRBJ1-2 | TRBV2 | many | CASSEVLNSRDYGYTF | TGTGCCAGCAGTGAAGTTTTAAACAGTCGGGACTATGGCTACACCTTC
TRBD1 | TRBJ1-1 | TRBV10-3 | many | CAISESRGRGNTEAFF | TGTGCCATCAGTGAGTCAAGGGGGCGGGGGAACACTGAAGCTTTCTTT
- | TRBJ1-2 | TRBV18 | many | CASSPSRGEATGGYGYTF | TGTGCCAGCTCACCTTCTCGTGGAGAGGCAACCGGCGGCTATGGCTACACCTTC
TRBD2 | TRBJ2-1 | TRBV24-1 | many | CATSARTSGGLEQFF | TGTGCCACCAGTGCTAGGACTAGCGGGGGGTTGGAGCAGTTCTTC
- | TRBJ2-1 | TRBV7-2 | many | CASSLGTAGFSYNEQFF | TGTGCCAGCAGCCTAGGGACGGCGGGGTTCTCCTACAATGAGCAGTTCTTC
- | TRBJ2-7 | TRBV28 | many | CATDGLTYEQYF | TGTGCCACCGACGGACTTACCTACGAGCAGTACTTC
TRBD1 | TRBJ1-4 | TRBV27 | many | CASNPGQGYEKLFF | TGTGCCAGCAACCCGGGACAGGGCTATGAAAAACTGTTTTTT
- | TRBJ2-2 | TRBV20-1 | many | CSARDVGAEPGELFF | TGCAGTGCTAGAGATGTGGGGGCGGAGCCCGGGGAGCTGTTTTTT
- | TRBJ2-7 | TRBV6-1 | many | CASRNREGSYEQYF | TGTGCCAGCAGAAACAGGGAAGGGTCCTACGAGCAGTACTTC
TRBD2 | TRBJ2-3 | TRBV14 | few | CASSQGRDYEDTQYF | TGTGCCAGCAGCCAAGGCCGGGACTACGAGGATACGCAGTATTTT
- | TRBJ1-1 | TRBV11-2 | few | CASAYRWGGNTEVLF | TGTGCCAGCGCATACCGATGGGGGGGGAACACTGAAGTTCTCTTT
- | TRBJ1-1 | TRBV7-8 | many | CATGPTLGGPIEAFF | TGTGCCACCGGACCTACGTTAGGGGGACCTATTGAAGCTTTCTTT
- | TRBJ2-1 | TRBV7-2 | many | CASSLARRGYEQFF | TGTGCCAGCAGCTTAGCAAGGAGAGGCTATGAGCAGTTCTTC
TRBD2 | TRBJ2-7 | TRBV29-1 | many | CSVGGTITYEQYF | TGCAGCGTTGGTGGGACTATAACCTACGAGCAGTACTTC
TRBD2 | TRBJ2-1 | TRBV5-1 | many | CASSPGLAGLFRYEQFF | TGCGCCAGCAGCCCCGGACTAGCGGGACTCTTCCGGTATGAGCAGTTCTTC
TRBD1 | TRBJ2-7 | TRBV29-1 | few | CSALGQGGHEQCF | TGCAGCGCCCTAGGACAGGGCGGCCACGAGCAGTGCTTC
- | TRBJ2-7 | TRBV7-8 | many | CASSLAPDTRKYEQYF | TGTGCCAGCAGCTTAGCTCCGGACACCAGAAAGTACGAGCAGTACTTC
TRBD1 | TRBJ1-1 | TRBV12-3/TRBV12-4 | many | CASSLPSTGGYTEAFF | TGTGCCAGCAGTTTACCCTCGACAGGGGGCTACACTGAAGCTTTCTTT
- | TRBJ2-7 | TRBV2 | many | CASSEHGRFTYEQYF | TGTGCCAGCAGTGAACACGGCAGATTTACCTACGAGCAGTACTTC
- | TRBJ1-5 | TRBV9 | many | CASSATGRGSQPQHF | TGTGCCAGCAGCGCCACAGGGAGGGGGAGTCAGCCCCAGCATTTT
TRBD2 | TRBJ2-3 | TRBV4-3 | many | CASSQDATTGLAGNTDTQYF | TGCGCCAGCAGCCAAGATGCGACCACGGGACTAGCGGGTAACACAGATACGCAGTATTTT
- | TRBJ2-1 | TRBV20-1 | many | CSKPGGEQFF | TGCAGTAAGCCAGGAGGTGAGCAGTTCTTC
TRBD2 | TRBJ2-2 | TRBV29-1 | - | CSVCLIGTSGDAGELFF | TGCAGCGTCTGTTTGATCGGGACTAGCGGGGACGCCGGGGAGCTGTTTTTT
TRBD1 | TRBJ2-7 | TRBV18 | many | CASSPSQGSRGEQYF | TGTGCCAGCTCACCCTCACAGGGGAGCCGCGGGGAGCAGTACTTC
- | TRBJ2-1 | TRBV3-1 | many | CASSPSSDNEQFF | TGTGCCAGCAGCCCCTCCTCGGACAATGAGCAGTTCTTC
- | TRBJ1-6 | TRBV6-5 | many | CASSYSWGRESPLHF | TGTGCCAGCAGTTACTCGTGGGGCAGGGAGTCACCCCTCCACTTT
- | TRBJ2-7 | TRBV11-3 | - | CASSGVWWRQYF | TGTGCCAGCAGCGGGGTCTGGTGGAGGCAGTACTTC
TRBD1 | TRBJ1-1 | TRBV7-8 | many | CATLITRDSTEAFF | TGTGCCACCCTAATAACCCGGGACAGCACTGAAGCTTTCTTT
TRBD1 | TRBJ2-5 | TRBV14 | many | CASSQDRVGETQYF | TGTGCCAGCAGCCAGGACAGGGTCGGAGAGACCCAGTACTTC
- | TRBJ2-5 | TRBV7-7 | many | CASSRNLVGETQYF | TGTGCTAGCAGCCGGAATCTTGTGGGGGAGACCCAGTACTTC
TRBD2 | TRBJ2-3 | TRBV7-3 | many | CASSARGGATDTQYF | TGTGCCAGCAGCGCGCGGGGGGGGGCCACAGATACGCAGTATTTT
- | TRBJ2-5 | TRBV10-3 | many | CAISESGGPETQYF | TGTGCCATCAGTGAGTCCGGGGGTCCGGAGACCCAGTACTTC
TRBD1 | TRBJ1-6 | TRBV4-2 | - | CASSHAPRQGMSPLHF | TGTGCCAGCAGCCATGCCCCGAGACAGGGGATGTCACCCCTCCACTTT
- | TRBJ1-2 | TRBV18 | many | CASSPGRPNGYTF | TGTGCCAGCTCACCGGGACGCCCGAATGGCTACACCTTC
- | TRBJ1-2 | TRBV5-5 | many | CASSQGDTKGNYGYTF | TGTGCCAGCAGCCAAGGGGACACGAAAGGGAACTATGGCTACACCTTC
TRBD2 | TRBJ2-3 | TRBV20-1 | - | CSARGTSGPHTDTQYF | TGCAGTGCTAGAGGGACTAGCGGACCGCACACAGATACGCAGTATTTT
- | TRBJ2-3 | TRBV12-3/TRBV12-4 | many | CASSLVWGTTQYF | TGTGCCAGCAGTTTAGTTTGGGGGACTACGCAGTATTTT
TRBD1 | TRBJ2-2 | TRBV9 | many | CASSPTDRAGNTGELFF | TGTGCCAGCAGCCCCACCGACAGGGCCGGGAACACCGGGGAGCTGTTTTTT
TRBD2 | TRBJ2-7 | TRBV20-1 | many | CSAKWPSGRSYEQYF | TGCAGTGCAAAGTGGCCTAGCGGGAGATCATACGAGCAGTACTTC
- | TRBJ1-1 | TRBV6-4 | many | CASSDSGRGDSNTEAFF | TGTGCCAGCAGTGACTCGGGCAGGGGAGATTCAAACACTGAAGCTTTCTTT
- | TRBJ2-3 | TRBV13 | few | CASSPGLGNSWHTISRDTQYF | TGTGCCAGCAGCCCCGGTTTGGGGAACAGTTGGCACACAATAAGCAGGGATACGCAGTATTTT
TRBD1 | TRBJ1-5 | TRBV6-1 | many | CASRGQEENQPQHF | TGTGCCAGCAGGGGACAGGAGGAGAATCAGCCCCAGCATTTT
TRBD1 | TRBJ2-7 | TRBV5-4 | - | CASSTLAGQGSYEQYF | TGTGCCAGCAGCACTTTGGCGGGACAGGGTTCCTACGAGCAGTACTTC
- | TRBJ1-1 | TRBV2 | many | CASRYREGEAFF | TGTGCCAGCAGGTACAGGGAAGGTGAAGCTTTCTTT
- | TRBJ2-3 | TRBV6-1 | many | CASSRDKTTDTQYF | TGTGCCAGCAGTCGGGACAAAACCACAGATACGCAGTATTTT
- | TRBJ2-7 | TRBV28 | many | CASSPEGDLYEQYF | TGTGCCAGCAGCCCAGAGGGTGACCTATACGAGCAGTACTTC
TRBD1 | TRBJ1-2 | TRBV28 | many | CASSLPDRGNGYTF | TGTGCCAGCAGTTTACCGGACAGGGGTAATGGCTACACCTTC
- | TRBJ1-2 | TRBV6-1 | - | CASGTGGYTF | TGTGCCAGCGGTACAGGTGGCTACACCTTC
TRBD2 | TRBJ2-3 | TRBV11-2 | - | CASSPRTSGSWWDTQYF | TGTGCCAGCAGCCCCCGGACTAGCGGGAGTTGGTGGGATACGCAGTATTTT
- | TRBJ1-2 | TRBV5-4 | few | CASSLARGGYGYTF | TGTGCCAGCAGCTTGGCCCGGGGAGGCTATGGCTACACCTTC
- | TRBJ1-2 | TRBV4-2 | many | CASSQRSSGGSNYGYTF | TGTGCCAGCAGCCAACGCTCAAGTGGGGGGTCTAACTATGGCTACACCTTC
- | TRBJ2-5 | TRBV12-3/TRBV12-4 | many | CASSSSDLKETQYF | TGTGCCAGCAGTTCGAGCGACCTAAAAGAGACCCAGTACTTC
TRBD1 | TRBJ1-1 | TRBV25-1 | many | CASSTPGGENTEAFF | TGTGCCAGCAGTACCCCAGGGGGCGAGAACACTGAAGCTTTCTTT
- | TRBJ2-7 | TRBV28 | many | CASSSSIHEQYF | TGTGCCAGCAGTTCTTCAATTCACGAGCAGTACTTC
- | TRBJ1-2 | TRBV30 | many | CAWSIRALYGYTF | TGTGCCTGGAGCATACGGGCACTCTATGGCTACACCTTC